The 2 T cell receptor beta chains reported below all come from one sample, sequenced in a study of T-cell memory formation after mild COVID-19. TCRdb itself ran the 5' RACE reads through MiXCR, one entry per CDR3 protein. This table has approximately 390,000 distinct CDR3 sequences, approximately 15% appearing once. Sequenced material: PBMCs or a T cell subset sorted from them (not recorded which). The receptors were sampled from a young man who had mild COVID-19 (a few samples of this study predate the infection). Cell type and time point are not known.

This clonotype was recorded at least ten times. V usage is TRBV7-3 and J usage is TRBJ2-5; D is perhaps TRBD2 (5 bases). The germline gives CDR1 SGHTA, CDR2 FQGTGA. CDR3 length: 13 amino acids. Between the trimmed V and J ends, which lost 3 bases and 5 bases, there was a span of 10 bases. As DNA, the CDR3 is TGTGCCAGCAGCTTTGGGGTAGCGGAGACCCAGTACTTC. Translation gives CASSFGVAETQYF.

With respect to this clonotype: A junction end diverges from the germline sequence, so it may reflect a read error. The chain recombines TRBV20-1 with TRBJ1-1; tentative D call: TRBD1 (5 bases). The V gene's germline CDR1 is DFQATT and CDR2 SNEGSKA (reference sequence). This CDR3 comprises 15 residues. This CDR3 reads CSARVPGLPNTEAFF. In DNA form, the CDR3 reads TGCAGTGCCAGAGTTCCGGGACTCCCGAACACTGAAGCTTTCTTT.